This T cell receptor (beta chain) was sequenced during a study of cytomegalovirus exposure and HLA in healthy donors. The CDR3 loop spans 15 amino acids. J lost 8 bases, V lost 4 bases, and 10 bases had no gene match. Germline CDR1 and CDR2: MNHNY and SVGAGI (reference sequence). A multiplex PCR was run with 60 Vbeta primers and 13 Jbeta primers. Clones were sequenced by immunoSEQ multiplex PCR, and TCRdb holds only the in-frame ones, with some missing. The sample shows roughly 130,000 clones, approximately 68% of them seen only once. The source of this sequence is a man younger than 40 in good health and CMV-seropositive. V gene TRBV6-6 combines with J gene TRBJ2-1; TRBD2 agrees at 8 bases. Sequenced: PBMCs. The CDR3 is CASSLPQRERHEQFF. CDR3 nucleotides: TGTGCCAGCAGTTTACCACAGCGGGAGAGGCATGAGCAGTTCTTC.